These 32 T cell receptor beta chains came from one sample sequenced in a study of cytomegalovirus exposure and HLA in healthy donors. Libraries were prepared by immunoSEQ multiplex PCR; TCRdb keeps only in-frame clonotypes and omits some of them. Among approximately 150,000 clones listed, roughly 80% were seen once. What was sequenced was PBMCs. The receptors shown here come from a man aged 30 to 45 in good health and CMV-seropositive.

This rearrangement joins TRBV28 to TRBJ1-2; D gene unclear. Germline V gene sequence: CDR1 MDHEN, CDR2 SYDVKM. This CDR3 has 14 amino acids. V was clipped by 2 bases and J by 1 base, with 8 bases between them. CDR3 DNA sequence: TGTGCCAGCAGTTTAGGCAGTTATAACTATGGCTACACCTTC. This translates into CASSLGSYNYGYTF.

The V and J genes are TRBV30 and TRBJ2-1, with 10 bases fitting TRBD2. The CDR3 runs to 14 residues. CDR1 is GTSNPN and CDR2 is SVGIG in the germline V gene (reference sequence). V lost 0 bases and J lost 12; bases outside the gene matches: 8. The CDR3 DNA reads TGTGCCTGGAGTGTAGGCCCCAGCGGGGGGGCGCAGTTCTTC. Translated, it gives CAWSVGPSGGAQFF.

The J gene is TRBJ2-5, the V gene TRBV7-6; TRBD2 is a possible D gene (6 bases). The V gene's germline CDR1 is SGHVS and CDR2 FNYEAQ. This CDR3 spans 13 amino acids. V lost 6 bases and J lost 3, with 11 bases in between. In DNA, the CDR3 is TGTGCCAGCAGTTCCCGGGGGAAAGAGACCCAGTACTTC. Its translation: CASSSRGKETQYF.

The CDR3 region is CASSYFGQSTEAFF. The DNA for the CDR3 is TGTGCCAGCAGTTACTTTGGACAGTCCACTGAAGCTTTCTTT. V is TRBV6-5 and J is TRBJ1-1, with TRBD1 as a possible D gene (6 bases). V dropped 1 base and J dropped 4 bases, with 10 bases sitting between them. Germline CDR1 MNHEY, CDR2 SVGAGI. The CDR3 covers 14 residues.

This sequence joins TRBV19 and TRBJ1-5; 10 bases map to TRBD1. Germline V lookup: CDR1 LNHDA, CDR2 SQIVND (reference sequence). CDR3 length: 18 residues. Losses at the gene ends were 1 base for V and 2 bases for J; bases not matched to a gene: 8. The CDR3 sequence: CASSIGQGARSGNQPQHF. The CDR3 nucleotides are TGTGCCAGTAGTATAGGACAGGGGGCGCGATCGGGCAATCAGCCCCAGCATTTT.

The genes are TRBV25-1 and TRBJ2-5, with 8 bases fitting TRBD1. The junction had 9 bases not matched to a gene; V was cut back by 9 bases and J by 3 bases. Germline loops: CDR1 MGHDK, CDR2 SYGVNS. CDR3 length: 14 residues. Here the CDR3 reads CASVGGDRKETQYF. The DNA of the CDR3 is TGTGCCAGTGTCGGTGGGGACAGGAAAGAGACCCAGTACTTC.

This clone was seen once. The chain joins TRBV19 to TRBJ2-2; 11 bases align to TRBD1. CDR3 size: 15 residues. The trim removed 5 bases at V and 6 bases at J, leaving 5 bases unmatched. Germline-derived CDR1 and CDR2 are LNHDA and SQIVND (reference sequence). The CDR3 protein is CASSLGQGAPGELFF. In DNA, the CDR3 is TGTGCCAGTAGTCTAGGACAGGGGGCTCCCGGGGAGCTGTTTTTT.

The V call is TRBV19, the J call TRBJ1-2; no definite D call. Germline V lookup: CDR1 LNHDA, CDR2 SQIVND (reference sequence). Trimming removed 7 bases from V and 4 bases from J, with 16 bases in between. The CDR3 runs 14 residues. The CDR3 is CASTMTEHAYGYTF. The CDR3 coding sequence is TGTGCCAGTACCATGACGGAGCACGCCTATGGCTACACCTTC.

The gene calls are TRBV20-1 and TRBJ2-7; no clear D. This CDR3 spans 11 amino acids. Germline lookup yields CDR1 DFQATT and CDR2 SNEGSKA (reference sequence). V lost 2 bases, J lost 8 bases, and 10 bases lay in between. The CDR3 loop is CSARLRPQQYF. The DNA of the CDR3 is TGCAGTGCTAGACTGCGTCCCCAGCAGTACTTC.

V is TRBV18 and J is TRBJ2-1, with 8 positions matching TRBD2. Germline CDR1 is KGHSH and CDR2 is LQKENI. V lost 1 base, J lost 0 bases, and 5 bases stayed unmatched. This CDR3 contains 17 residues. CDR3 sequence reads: CASSPRTSGSSYNEQFF. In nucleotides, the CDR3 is TGTGCCAGCTCACCACGAACTAGCGGCAGCTCCTACAATGAGCAGTTCTTC.

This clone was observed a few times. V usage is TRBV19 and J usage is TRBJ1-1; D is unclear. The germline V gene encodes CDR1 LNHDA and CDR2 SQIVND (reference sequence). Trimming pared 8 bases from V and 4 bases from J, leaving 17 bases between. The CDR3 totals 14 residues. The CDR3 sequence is CASSHTRGGTEAFF. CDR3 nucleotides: TGTGCCAGTTCACATACACGAGGTGGCACTGAAGCTTTCTTT. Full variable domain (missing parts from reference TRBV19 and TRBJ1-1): DGGITQSPKYLFRKEGQNVTLSCEQNLNHDAMYWYRQDPGQGLRLIYYSQIVNDFQKGDIAEGYSVSREKKESFPLTVTSAQKNPTAFYLCASSHTRGGTEAFFGQGTRLTVV.

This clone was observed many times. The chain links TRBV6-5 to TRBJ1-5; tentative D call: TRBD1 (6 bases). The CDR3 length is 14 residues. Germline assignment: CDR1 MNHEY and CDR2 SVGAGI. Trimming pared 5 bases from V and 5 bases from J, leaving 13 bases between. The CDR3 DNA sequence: TGTGCCAGCAGTAAACAGGGTAGTCATCAGCCCCAGCATTTT. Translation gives CASSKQGSHQPQHF.

The CDR3 DNA reads TGTGCCAGCTCACCACGTGCGGTAAGCTCCTACAATGAGCAGTTCTTC. It codes for CASSPRAVSSYNEQFF. The chain combines TRBV18 with TRBJ2-1; no reliable D call. Deletions cut 1 base from V and 0 bases from J, with 10 bases between. Germline values: CDR1 KGHSH, CDR2 LQKENI. The CDR3 totals 16 residues.

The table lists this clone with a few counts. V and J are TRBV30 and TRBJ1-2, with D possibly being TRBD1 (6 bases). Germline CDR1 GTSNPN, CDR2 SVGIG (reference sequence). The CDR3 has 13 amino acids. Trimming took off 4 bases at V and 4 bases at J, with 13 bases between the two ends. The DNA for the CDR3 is TGTGCCTGGATCTCGGACAGAGGCTATGGCTACACCTTC. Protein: CAWISDRGYGYTF.

The CDR3 reads CASSEGGGASGRIYEQYF. The CDR3, as DNA: TGTGCCAGCAGTGAAGGAGGGGGAGCCAGCGGGAGGATCTACGAGCAGTACTTC. This rearrangement joins TRBV6-1 to TRBJ2-7; 9 nucleotides match TRBD2. CDR3 length: 18 residues. The trim removed 1 base at V and 3 bases at J, leaving 13 bases unmatched. The germline V gene has CDR1 MNHNS and CDR2 SASEGT.

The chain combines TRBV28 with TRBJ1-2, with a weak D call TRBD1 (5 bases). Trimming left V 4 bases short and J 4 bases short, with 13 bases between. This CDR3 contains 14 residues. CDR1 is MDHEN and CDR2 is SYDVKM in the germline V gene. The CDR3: CASSSPGLSYGYTF. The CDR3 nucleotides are TGTGCCAGCAGTTCTCCGGGACTGTCCTATGGCTACACCTTC.

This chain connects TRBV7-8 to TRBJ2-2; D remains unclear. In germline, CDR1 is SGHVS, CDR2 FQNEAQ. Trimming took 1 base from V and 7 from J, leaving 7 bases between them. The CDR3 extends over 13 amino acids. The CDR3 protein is CASSLVPGGELFF. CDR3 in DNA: TGTGCCAGCAGCTTAGTTCCGGGCGGGGAGCTGTTTTTT.

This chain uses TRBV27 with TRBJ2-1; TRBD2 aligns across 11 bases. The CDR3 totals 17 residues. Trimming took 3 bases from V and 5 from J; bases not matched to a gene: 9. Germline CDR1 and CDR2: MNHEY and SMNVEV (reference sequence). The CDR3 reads CASSFRGTSGGNNEQFF. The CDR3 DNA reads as TGTGCCAGCAGTTTTAGAGGGACTAGCGGAGGGAACAATGAGCAGTTCTTC.

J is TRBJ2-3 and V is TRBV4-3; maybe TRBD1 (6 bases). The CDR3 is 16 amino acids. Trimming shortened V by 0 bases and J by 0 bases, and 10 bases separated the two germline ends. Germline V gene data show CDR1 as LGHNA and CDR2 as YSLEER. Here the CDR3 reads CASSQEWGLSTDTQYF. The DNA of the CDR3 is TGCGCCAGCAGCCAAGAGTGGGGGCTGAGCACAGATACGCAGTATTTT.

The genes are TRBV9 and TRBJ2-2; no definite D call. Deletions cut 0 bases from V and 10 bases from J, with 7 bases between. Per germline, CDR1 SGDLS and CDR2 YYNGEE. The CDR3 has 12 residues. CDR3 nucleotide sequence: TGTGCCAGCAGCGTAGGAGTTGAGGAGCTGTTTTTT. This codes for CASSVGVEELFF.

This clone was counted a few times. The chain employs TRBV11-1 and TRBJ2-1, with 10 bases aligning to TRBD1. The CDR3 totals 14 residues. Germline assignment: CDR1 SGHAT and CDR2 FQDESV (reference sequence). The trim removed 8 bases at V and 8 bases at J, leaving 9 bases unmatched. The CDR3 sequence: CASGDRGLVYEQFF. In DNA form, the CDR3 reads TGTGCCAGCGGAGACAGGGGGCTAGTGTATGAGCAGTTCTTC.

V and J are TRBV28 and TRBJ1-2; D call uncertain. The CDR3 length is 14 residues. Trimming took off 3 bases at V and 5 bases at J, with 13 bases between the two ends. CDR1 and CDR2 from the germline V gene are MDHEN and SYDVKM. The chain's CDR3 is CASSLVGRGYGYTF. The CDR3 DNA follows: TGTGCCAGCAGTTTGGTGGGGAGAGGGTATGGCTACACCTTC.

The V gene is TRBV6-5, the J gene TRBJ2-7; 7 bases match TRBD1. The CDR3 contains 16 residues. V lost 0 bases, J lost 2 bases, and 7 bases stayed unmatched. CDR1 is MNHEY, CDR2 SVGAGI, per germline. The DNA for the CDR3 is TGTGCCAGCAGTTACTCGGTATGGGACAGCACCTACGAGCAGTACTTC. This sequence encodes CASSYSVWDSTYEQYF.

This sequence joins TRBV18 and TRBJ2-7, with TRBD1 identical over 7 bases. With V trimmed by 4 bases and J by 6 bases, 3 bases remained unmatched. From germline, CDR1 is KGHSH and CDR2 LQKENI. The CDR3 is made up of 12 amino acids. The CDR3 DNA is TGTGCCAGCTCACAGGACAGGTCCGAGCAGTACTTC. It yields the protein CASSQDRSEQYF. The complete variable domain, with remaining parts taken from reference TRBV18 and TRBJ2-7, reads NAGVMQNPRHLVRRRGQEARLRCSPMKGHSHVYWYRQLPEEGLKFMVYLQKENIIDESGMPKERFSAEFPKEGPSILRIQQVVRGDSAAYFCASSQDRSEQYFGPGTRLTVT.

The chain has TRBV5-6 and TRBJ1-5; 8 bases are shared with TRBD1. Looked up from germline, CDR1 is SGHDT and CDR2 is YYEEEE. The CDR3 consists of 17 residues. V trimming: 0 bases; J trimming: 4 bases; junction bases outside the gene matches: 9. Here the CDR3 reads CASSLGVDRGGNQPQHF. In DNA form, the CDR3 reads TGTGCCAGCAGCTTGGGGGTTGACAGGGGCGGGAATCAGCCCCAGCATTTT.

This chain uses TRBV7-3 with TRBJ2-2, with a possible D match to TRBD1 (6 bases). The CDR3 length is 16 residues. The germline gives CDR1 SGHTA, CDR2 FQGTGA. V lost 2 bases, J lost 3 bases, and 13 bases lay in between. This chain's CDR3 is CASSLLGQGYTGELFF. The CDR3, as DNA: TGTGCCAGCAGCTTATTAGGGCAGGGGTACACCGGGGAGCTGTTTTTT.

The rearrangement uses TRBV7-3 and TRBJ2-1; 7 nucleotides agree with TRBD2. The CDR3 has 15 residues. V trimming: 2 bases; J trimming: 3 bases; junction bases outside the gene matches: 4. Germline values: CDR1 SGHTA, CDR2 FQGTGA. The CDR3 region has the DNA TGTGCCAGCAGCTTATTTACGGGGGGCTACAATGAGCAGTTCTTC. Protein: CASSLFTGGYNEQFF.

CDR3 bases: TGTGCCTGGAGTGTATTAGGGCAGGGGGCTGAAGCTTTCTTT. This sequence encodes CAWSVLGQGAEAFF. The chain combines TRBV30 with TRBJ1-1, with TRBD1 identical over 7 bases. Germline trimming cut 0 bases from V and 6 bases from J; bases unmatched to any gene: 7. Germline values: CDR1 GTSNPN, CDR2 SVGIG (reference sequence). The CDR3 runs 14 residues.

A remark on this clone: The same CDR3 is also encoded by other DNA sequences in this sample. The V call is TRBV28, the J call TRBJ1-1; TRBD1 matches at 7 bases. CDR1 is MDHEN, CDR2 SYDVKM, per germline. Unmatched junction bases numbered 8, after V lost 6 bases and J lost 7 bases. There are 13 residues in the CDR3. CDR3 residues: CASSNRGSGEAFF. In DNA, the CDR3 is TGTGCCAGCAGCAACAGGGGATCTGGTGAAGCTTTCTTT.

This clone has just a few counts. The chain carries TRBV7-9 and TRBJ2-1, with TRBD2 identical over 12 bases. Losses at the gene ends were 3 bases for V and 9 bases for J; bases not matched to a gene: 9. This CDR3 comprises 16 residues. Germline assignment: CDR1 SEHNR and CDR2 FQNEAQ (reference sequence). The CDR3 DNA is TGTGCCAGCAGCTTGGCTAGCGGGAGGGCCGGAGGTGAGCAGTTCTTC. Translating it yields CASSLASGRAGGEQFF.

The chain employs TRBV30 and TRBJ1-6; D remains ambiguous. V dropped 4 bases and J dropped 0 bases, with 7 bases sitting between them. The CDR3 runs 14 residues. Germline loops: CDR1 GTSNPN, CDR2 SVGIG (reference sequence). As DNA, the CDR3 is TGTGCCTGGACCCTAAGCTCCTATAATTCACCCCTCCACTTT. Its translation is CAWTLSSYNSPLHF.

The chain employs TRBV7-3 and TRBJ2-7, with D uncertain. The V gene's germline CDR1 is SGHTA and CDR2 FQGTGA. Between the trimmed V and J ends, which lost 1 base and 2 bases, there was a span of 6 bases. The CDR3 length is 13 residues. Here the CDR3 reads CASSLNSAYEQYF. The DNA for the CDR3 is TGTGCCAGCAGCTTAAACTCGGCCTACGAGCAGTACTTC.